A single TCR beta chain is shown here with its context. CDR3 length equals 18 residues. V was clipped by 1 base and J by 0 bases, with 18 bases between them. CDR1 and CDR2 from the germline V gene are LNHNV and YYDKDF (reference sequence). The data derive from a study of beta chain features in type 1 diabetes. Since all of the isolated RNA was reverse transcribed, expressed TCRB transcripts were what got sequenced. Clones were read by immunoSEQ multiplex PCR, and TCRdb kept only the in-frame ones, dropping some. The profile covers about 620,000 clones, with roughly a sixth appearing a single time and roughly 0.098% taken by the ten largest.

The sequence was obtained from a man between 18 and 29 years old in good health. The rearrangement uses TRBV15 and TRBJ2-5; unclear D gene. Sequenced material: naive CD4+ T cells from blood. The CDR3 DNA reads TGTGCCACCAGCAGAGGGGCCCGGAGCGTCGGCTACCAAGAGACCCAGTACTTC. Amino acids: CATSRGARSVGYQETQYF.